What follows are 6 T cell receptor beta chains derived from one specimen sequenced in a study of molecular identifiers for immune sequencing clone quantification. TCRdb passed the PCR reads through MiXCR, listing each CDR3 protein once. The sample shows approximately 630,000 distinct CDR3 sequences, about 25% of them seen only once. The specimen was naive CD8+ T cells from blood, with Jurkat cell RNA spiked in. Subset indicated: FACS-sorted CD8+CD4-CCR7+CD45RA+ naive T cells. Receptors originate from a human donor in good health. Some libraries in this study had Jurkat cell RNA spiked in.

Points on this clonotype: At one end, the junction sequence differs from germline, possibly due to a read error. V gene TRBV5-6 combines with J gene TRBJ2-2, with D perhaps being TRBD1 or TRBD2 (5 bases each). The CDR3 sequence is 13 residues long. CDR1 and CDR2 from the germline V gene are SGHDT and YYEEEE. CDR3 bases: TGTGCCAGCAGGCCAGGGTTGGCCGGGGAGCTGGTTTTT. This translates into CASRPGLAGELVF.

With respect to this clonotype: A read error is likely, as this CDR3 ends without the conserved phenylalanine or tryptophan. V is TRBV10-3 and J is TRBJ2-7; D call uncertain. Trimming took 4 bases from V and 2 from J, leaving 6 bases between them. Germline V CDR1 and CDR2: ENHRY, SYGVKD. This CDR3 spans 12 amino acids. CDR3: CAISGETYEQYS. The CDR3 DNA is TGTGCCATCAGTGGAGAAACCTACGAGCAGTACTCC.

This clonotype has ten or more counts. The chain links TRBV6-2 or TRBV6-3 to TRBJ1-5; D perhaps matches TRBD1 (6 bases). V lost 5 bases and J 5 bases, leaving 25 bases between the germline ends. CDR3 length equals 18 residues. Looked up from germline, CDR1 is MNHEY and CDR2 is SVGEGT. In DNA, the CDR3 is TGTGCCAGCAGTGGGGGGGCGATATTAAATTGGGCCGATCAGCCCCAGCATTTT. The encoded protein is CASSGGAILNWADQPQHF.

Many counts were recorded for this clonotype. The V gene is TRBV7-3, the J gene TRBJ2-7, with D perhaps TRBD1 (6 bases). CDR1 and CDR2 (germline): SGHTA, FQGTGA. The CDR3 length is 14 residues. V lost 1 base to trimming and J lost 3 bases, with 10 bases between them. The CDR3 DNA reads as TGTGCCAGCAGCTTAATGGAAGGGGGCTACGAGCAGTACTTC. This translates into CASSLMEGGYEQYF.

This clonotype has more than one count but fewer than ten. The chain couples TRBV20-1 to TRBJ2-7; 9 bases fit TRBD1. The germline CDR1 and CDR2 sequences are DFQATT and SNEGSKA (reference sequence). There are 15 residues in the CDR3. Germline trimming cut 0 bases from V and 0 bases from J; bases unmatched to any gene: 3. The CDR3 region has the DNA TGCAGTGCTAGAGATAGACAGGGGGGCTCCTACGAGCAGTACTTC. It yields the protein CSARDRQGGSYEQYF.

Note on this clonotype: A single base separates this from a much larger clone, so it may be a read error. The chain is built from TRBV6-2 or TRBV6-3 and TRBJ2-3; D unclear. The germline V gene encodes CDR1 MNHEY and CDR2 SVGEGT. There are 12 residues in the CDR3. CDR3: CASSYLTDAQYF. CDR3 DNA sequence: TGTGCCAGCAGTTACCTCACAGATGCGCAGTATTTT.